One T cell receptor beta chain is described in this entry. Per the original methods: For nucleated cells, counts were estimated from reference gene primer amplification. Clones were sequenced by immunoSEQ multiplex PCR, and TCRdb holds only the in-frame ones, with some missing. That table supplies the V and J calls and clone size; D and trimming were determined from the DNA. The data show approximately 400,000 clones, roughly 86% seen once. This sample was taken from a study of blood T cell repertoires in COVID-19. Overall study context: Specimens from acute and convalescent COVID-19 originated in the United States, Italy and Spain. PBMCs, B-cell-depleted T cells, or T cells were the source of the cDNA or gDNA that made up the material.

The CDR3 sequence is 14 residues long. The ends lost 4 bases at V and 11 bases at J; junction bases unmatched: 8. Germline V gives CDR1 MGHRA, CDR2 YSYEKL. The clonotype was recovered from a human donor with acute or convalescent COVID-19. The donor label of this sample is uncertain. Input material: peripheral blood. The chain combines TRBV4-1 with TRBJ1-4; 9 positions match TRBD1. In DNA form, the CDR3 reads TGCGCCAGCAGCCCTTTGGGACAGGGATATAAACTGTTTTTT. Residues: CASSPLGQGYKLFF.